At least ten counts were recorded for the clone carrying this TCR beta chain. The CDR3 has 16 residues. V lost 6 bases, J lost 4 bases, and 9 bases stayed unmatched. Germline CDR1 is SQVTM and CDR2 is ANQGSEA. This entry comes from a study of blood T cell repertoires in COVID-19. The overall study: The analysed material was cDNA or gDNA that came from T cells, B-cell-depleted T cells, or PBMCs.

Under the authors' procedure: Counts of nucleated cells, estimated from reference gene primer amplification, were obtained. Profiling relied on immunoSEQ multiplex PCR, and the TCRdb table lists in-frame clones only, not all of them. That table is the source of V, J and clone size, and D and trimming were worked out from the DNA. The sample includes approximately 100,000 clones, more than 75% of them seen just once. Sequencing input: peripheral blood. The V and J genes are TRBV29-1 and TRBJ2-3; 14 bases line up with TRBD2. This receptor was identified in a human donor in a cohort sampled during active COVID-19. The CDR3 nucleotides read TGCAGCGTCGTCCCCGGGACTAGCGGGAGTGCAGATACGCAGTATTTT. This gives the protein CSVVPGTSGSADTQYF.